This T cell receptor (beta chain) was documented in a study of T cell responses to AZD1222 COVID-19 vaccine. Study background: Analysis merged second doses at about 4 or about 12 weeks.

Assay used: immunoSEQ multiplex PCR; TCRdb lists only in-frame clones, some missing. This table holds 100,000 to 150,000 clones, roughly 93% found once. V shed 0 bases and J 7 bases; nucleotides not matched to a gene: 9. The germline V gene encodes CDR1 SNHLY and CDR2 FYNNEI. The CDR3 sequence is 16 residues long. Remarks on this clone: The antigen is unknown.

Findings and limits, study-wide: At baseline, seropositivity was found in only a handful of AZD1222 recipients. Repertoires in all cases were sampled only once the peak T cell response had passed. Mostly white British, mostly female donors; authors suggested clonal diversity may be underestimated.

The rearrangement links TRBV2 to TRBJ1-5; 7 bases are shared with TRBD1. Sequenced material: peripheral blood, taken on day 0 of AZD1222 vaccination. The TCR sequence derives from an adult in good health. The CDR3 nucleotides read TGTGCCAGCAGTGAAGCGTTCAGGGGGAGTGGACAGCCCCAGCATTTT. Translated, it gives CASSEAFRGSGQPQHF.